The T cell receptor beta chain described here comes from a study of cytomegalovirus exposure and HLA in healthy donors. V lost 3 bases and J lost 4, with 13 bases in between. The CDR3 loop spans 14 amino acids. Germline V gene sequence: CDR1 SGDLS, CDR2 YYNGEE. Measured with immunoSEQ multiplex PCR; TCRdb has only the in-frame clones, and not every one. Of hundreds of thousands of clones listed, roughly 87% were seen once; the top ten hold more than 1.5%. Concerning this clone: Antigen specificity is unknown.

The study's findings and limits: The study put under 200 TCR beta chains on its list as cytomegalovirus-associated.

The TCR was taken from a woman aged 18-30 years in good health and CMV-seropositive. The source material was PBMCs. The chain is built from TRBV9 and TRBJ1-2, with D unresolved. The CDR3 reads CASSADPGSYGYTF. In DNA, the CDR3 is TGTGCCAGCAGCGCCGACCCCGGGTCCTATGGCTACACCTTC.